A selection of T cell receptor beta chains follows, all from one sample in a study of OX40 agonist ivuxolimab in advanced cancers. TCRdb keeps only in-frame clones here, not all; method: immunoSEQ multiplex PCR. The sample comprises about 77,000 clones, around 87% of which are singletons, and 5.5% to 6.5% rests with the top ten. The sequencing used CD4+ or CD8+ T cells sorted from blood, collected in a trial of the OX40 agonist ivuxolimab. The source is an adult with an advanced solid tumor such as melanoma, head and neck, liver or kidney cancer. Each CDR3 is given with its conserved first and last residue. A D gene is named only where the DNA matches it firmly. Size tells how often a clone was seen (once, few, many) or the class of an expanded clone, and some rows leave it out.

d_call,j_call,clone_size,v_call,cdr3_aa,cdr3_nt
-,TRBJ1-2,-,TRBV19,CASSNNYGYTF,TGTGCCAGTAGTAATAACTATGGCTACACCTTC
-,TRBJ2-1,-,TRBV5-1,CASSSGRGPGGSSYNEQFF,TGCGCCAGCAGCTCAGGCAGGGGGCCGGGCGGGAGCTCCTACAATGAGCAGTTCTTC
-,TRBJ2-3,-,TRBV11-1,CASSRPGDTQYF,TGTGCCAGCAGCCGGCCGGGGGATACGCAGTATTTT
-,TRBJ1-3,-,TRBV6-1,CASSDRGASGNTIYF,TGTGCCAGCAGTGACCGGGGTGCCTCTGGAAACACCATATATTTT
-,TRBJ2-5,few,TRBV10-1,CASSEPGQKETQYF,TGCGCCAGCAGTGAGCCAGGACAGAAAGAGACCCAGTACTTC
-,TRBJ1-1,-,TRBV11-2,CASGEWGMNTEAFF,TGTGCCAGCGGGGAGTGGGGCATGAACACTGAAGCTTTCTTT
-,TRBJ2-2,-,TRBV19,CASFWGGGELFF,TGTGCCAGTTTCTGGGGAGGCGGGGAGCTGTTTTTT
-,TRBJ1-1,-,TRBV19,CASVGLYTEAFF,TGTGCCAGCGTCGGCCTTTATACTGAAGCTTTCTTT
-,TRBJ2-7,-,TRBV7-2,CASSLDRAEQYF,TGTGCCAGCAGCTTAGATAGGGCCGAGCAGTACTTC
-,TRBJ1-1,-,TRBV10-1,CASSEQGSTEAFF,TGCGCCAGCAGTGAGCAGGGTTCCACTGAAGCTTTCTTT
-,TRBJ1-5,-,TRBV28,CASARGGSNQPQHF,TGTGCCAGCGCTCGCGGGGGGAGCAATCAGCCCCAGCATTTT
TRBD1,TRBJ1-5,-,TRBV5-8,CASSDTQRGRQPQHF,TGTGCCAGCAGCGATACTCAGAGGGGGCGGCAGCCCCAGCATTTT
-,TRBJ1-6,-,TRBV4-1,CASSRSGSYNSPLHF,TGCGCCAGCAGCCGGTCAGGCTCCTATAATTCACCCCTCCACTTT
TRBD2,TRBJ2-3,-,TRBV6-5,CASSYGTSHTDTQYF,TGTGCCAGCAGTTACGGGACTAGCCACACAGATACGCAGTATTTT
TRBD1,TRBJ1-5,-,TRBV28,CASLGRGGRIQPQHF,TGTGCCAGCCTCGGTCGAGGGGGCCGTATACAGCCCCAGCATTTT
-,TRBJ2-5,-,TRBV30,CAWREGPETQYF,TGTGCCTGGAGGGAGGGGCCGGAGACCCAGTACTTC
-,TRBJ2-2,-,TRBV27,CASRLTATTGELFF,TGTGCCAGCAGACTGACAGCTACCACCGGGGAGCTGTTTTTT
TRBD2,TRBJ2-1,-,TRBV7-2,CASSRLAGVRYNEQFF,TGTGCCAGCAGCCGACTAGCGGGAGTGAGGTACAATGAGCAGTTCTTC
TRBD1,TRBJ2-7,once,TRBV30,CAWKGPGQGDSYEQYF,TGTGCCTGGAAAGGACCGGGACAGGGGGACTCCTACGAGCAGTACTTC
-,TRBJ2-5,-,TRBV11-2,CASSLAPRETQYF,TGTGCCAGCAGCTTAGCACCCAGGGAGACCCAGTACTTC
-,TRBJ2-1,-,TRBV11-3,CASSLARGAEQFF,TGTGCCAGCAGCTTAGCCAGGGGAGCCGAGCAGTTCTTC
TRBD1,TRBJ1-1,-,TRBV9,CASSPRTGVDTEAFF,TGTGCCAGCAGCCCACGGACAGGGGTGGACACTGAAGCTTTCTTT
TRBD2,TRBJ2-7,-,TRBV5-6,CASSFGLAAYEQYF,TGTGCCAGCAGCTTTGGTCTAGCGGCCTACGAGCAGTACTTC
-,TRBJ1-1,-,TRBV15,CATSRGANTEAFF,TGTGCCACCAGCAGAGGTGCGAACACTGAAGCTTTCTTT
-,TRBJ1-4,-,TRBV7-2,CASSSSPQEKLFF,TGTGCCAGCAGCTCAAGCCCACAGGAAAAACTGTTTTTT
-,TRBJ1-6,-,TRBV11-2,CASSSGWQGTYDNSPLHF,TGTGCCAGCAGCTCAGGGTGGCAGGGGACTTATGATAATTCACCCCTCCACTTT
-,TRBJ2-7,-,TRBV28,CASSTVEGSGEQYF,TGTGCCAGCAGTACAGTGGAGGGATCGGGGGAGCAGTACTTC
-,TRBJ1-5,-,TRBV2,CASRVRSNQPQHF,TGTGCCAGCCGCGTACGGAGCAATCAGCCCCAGCATTTT
TRBD1,TRBJ1-4,-,TRBV4-1,CASSSGELQGARANEKLFF,TGCGCCAGCAGCTCTGGAGAACTTCAGGGGGCTAGGGCTAATGAAAAACTGTTTTTT
TRBD2,TRBJ2-7,-,TRBV5-1,CASSLVASGPYEQYF,TGCGCCAGCAGCTTGGTAGCTAGCGGTCCATACGAGCAGTACTTC
TRBD1,TRBJ1-1,-,TRBV6-5,CASSSGRGRGTEAFF,TGTGCCAGCAGTTCGGGACGAGGCAGGGGGACTGAAGCTTTCTTT
TRBD1,TRBJ1-1,-,TRBV19,CASSYDRAGTEAFF,TGTGCCAGTAGTTACGACAGGGCTGGGACTGAAGCTTTCTTT
-,TRBJ1-1,-,TRBV27,CASSFGWENTEAFF,TGTGCCAGCAGTTTTGGTTGGGAGAACACTGAAGCTTTCTTT
-,TRBJ2-7,-,TRBV11-3,CASSSQPGQGQYF,TGTGCCAGCAGCTCTCAGCCGGGCCAAGGGCAGTACTTC
TRBD1,TRBJ1-5,once,TRBV5-1,CASSIRTGGEGPQHF,TGCGCCAGCAGCATCCGGACAGGGGGCGAGGGGCCCCAGCATTTT
TRBD1,TRBJ1-5,-,TRBV19,CASRGTGASNQPQHF,TGTGCCAGTAGGGGGACAGGGGCTTCCAATCAGCCCCAGCATTTT
-,TRBJ2-7,-,TRBV21-1,CASSKEQGSYEQYF,TGTGCCAGCAGCAAAGAGCAGGGTTCCTACGAGCAGTACTTC
-,TRBJ1-1,-,TRBV11-2,CASSLGVTEAFF,TGTGCCAGCAGCTTAGGGGTCACTGAAGCTTTCTTT
-,TRBJ2-5,-,TRBV7-9,CASSSVQETQYF,TGTGCCAGCAGCTCGGTCCAAGAGACCCAGTACTTC
-,TRBJ2-3,-,TRBV6-5,CASSGGRADTQYF,TGTGCCAGCAGTGGGGGCAGGGCGGATACGCAGTATTTT
-,TRBJ1-6,-,TRBV30,CTWVGQSNNSPLHF,TGTACCTGGGTGGGGCAGTCGAATAATTCACCCCTCCACTTT
TRBD2,TRBJ2-3,-,TRBV19,CASSIELAGGPWDTQYF,TGTGCCAGTAGTATAGAACTAGCGGGAGGGCCGTGGGATACGCAGTATTTT
TRBD1,TRBJ2-2,once,TRBV10-2,CASSESGTGHGELFF,TGCGCCAGCAGTGAGTCGGGGACAGGTCACGGGGAGCTGTTTTTT
-,TRBJ1-1,-,TRBV10-3,CAIGGGTEAFF,TGTGCCATCGGGGGGGGCACTGAAGCTTTCTTT
-,TRBJ2-7,-,TRBV7-9,CASSSRSEQYF,TGTGCCAGCAGCTCTAGATCCGAGCAGTACTTC